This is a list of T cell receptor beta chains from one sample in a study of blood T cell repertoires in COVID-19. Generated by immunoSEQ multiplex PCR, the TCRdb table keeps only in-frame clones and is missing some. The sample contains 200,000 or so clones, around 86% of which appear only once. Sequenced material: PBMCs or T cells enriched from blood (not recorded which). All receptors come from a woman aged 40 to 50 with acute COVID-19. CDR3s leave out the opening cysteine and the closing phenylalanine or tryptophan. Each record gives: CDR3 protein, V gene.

CDR3: ASSIGDSDYEQY
V: TRBV19

CDR3: ASSSLGAQRGEQF
V: TRBV5-6

CDR3: ASSLGGSQETQY
V: TRBV11-3

CDR3: ASSLGLAGVTGELF
V: TRBV5-1

CDR3: ASSIRTAGNQPQH
V: TRBV19

CDR3: ASSFILANSPLH
V: TRBV7-9

CDR3: ASSQEGGGQGAEAF
V: TRBV4-1

CDR3: ASSDPGQGTINEQF
V: TRBV2

CDR3: ASSRRQGEYTGELF
V: TRBV11-2

CDR3: ASSLGHGTAPPAF
V: TRBV11-2

CDR3: ASSLGLAGGTETQY
V: TRBV27

CDR3: SAYSTDTQY
V: TRBV20-1

CDR3: ASSYTDREKLF
V: TRBV6-5

CDR3: ASSLQTGTSRTEAF
V: TRBV5-5

CDR3: ATSPYVNTEAF
V: TRBV15

CDR3: ASSLQGNTEAF
V: TRBV6-5

CDR3: ASSPGLAGVSPYNEQF
V: TRBV28

CDR3: SVGRTSANEQF
V: TRBV29-1

CDR3: ASSFLPSGSADTQY
V: TRBV5-1

CDR3: ASSQVQGSEQY
V: TRBV3-1/TRBV3-2

CDR3: ASSEAGVTDYEQY
V: TRBV25-1

CDR3: ASSPPGTGRQDEQF
V: TRBV18

CDR3: ASSLQREQY
V: TRBV28

CDR3: ASRGTDHSNQPQH
V: TRBV6-5

CDR3: ASTWTGRNTEAF
V: TRBV7-2

CDR3: ASSLVFGGGGRNEQF
V: TRBV7-9

CDR3: ASTAGQVNTEAF
V: TRBV6-5

CDR3: ASSKGGQDYEQY
V: TRBV7-2

CDR3: ASSPIAGVEQY
V: TRBV11-2

CDR3: ASSLVGQGVGTGELF
V: TRBV7-2

CDR3: AAGGAYEQY
V: TRBV30

CDR3: ASSSDPRGETQY
V: TRBV7-3

CDR3: ASSQENGSDSPYEQY
V: TRBV4-2

CDR3: ASSTSRNYGYT
V: TRBV2

CDR3: ASSSEQGFGT
V: TRBV7-9

CDR3: ASSFDRGTYNEQF
V: TRBV7-3

CDR3: ASSRGSGQGVEQF
V: TRBV7-9

CDR3: AISLSGINTGELF
V: TRBV6-5

CDR3: ASGSRSYEQY
V: TRBV5-1

CDR3: ASSSAVDEQY
V: TRBV6-5

CDR3: ASSQDLSSYEQY
V: TRBV3-1/TRBV3-2

CDR3: ASSSQAVNYGYT
V: TRBV11-3

CDR3: ASSFARGTEAF
V: TRBV27

CDR3: ASSTGLAGLQF
V: TRBV6-5

CDR3: ASSLAGDYNEQF
V: TRBV27

CDR3: ASGRLAGDETQY
V: TRBV28

CDR3: ASSLYPTSETYEQY
V: TRBV7-2

CDR3: ASSQDLGQGASYEQY
V: TRBV4-2

CDR3: ASSATRGRTDTQY
V: TRBV9

CDR3: ASSLGPRAWSPLH
V: TRBV11-2

CDR3: ASRGPNSYEQY
V: TRBV10-2

CDR3: ASSSTGTGSYEQY
V: TRBV7-9

CDR3: ASSTGLNEQF
V: TRBV9

CDR3: ASTLDRGGPPLH
V: TRBV28

CDR3: ASSQDRRPGSAEAF
V: TRBV3-1/TRBV3-2

CDR3: ASSHRGRYNEQF
V: TRBV4-1